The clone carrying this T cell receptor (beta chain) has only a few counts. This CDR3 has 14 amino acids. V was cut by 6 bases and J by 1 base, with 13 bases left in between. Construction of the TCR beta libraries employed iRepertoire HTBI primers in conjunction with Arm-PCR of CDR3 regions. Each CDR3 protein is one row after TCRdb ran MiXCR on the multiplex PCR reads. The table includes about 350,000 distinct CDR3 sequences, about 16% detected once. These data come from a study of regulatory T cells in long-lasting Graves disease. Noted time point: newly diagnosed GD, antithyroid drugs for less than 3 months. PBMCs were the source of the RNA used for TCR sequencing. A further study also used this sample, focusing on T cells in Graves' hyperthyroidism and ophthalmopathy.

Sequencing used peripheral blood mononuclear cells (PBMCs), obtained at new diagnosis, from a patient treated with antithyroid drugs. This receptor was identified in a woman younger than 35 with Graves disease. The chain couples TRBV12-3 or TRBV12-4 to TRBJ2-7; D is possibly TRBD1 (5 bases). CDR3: CASSHSTGSYEQYF. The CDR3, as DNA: TGTGCCAGCAGCCACTCCACAGGTTCCTACGAGCAGTACTTC.